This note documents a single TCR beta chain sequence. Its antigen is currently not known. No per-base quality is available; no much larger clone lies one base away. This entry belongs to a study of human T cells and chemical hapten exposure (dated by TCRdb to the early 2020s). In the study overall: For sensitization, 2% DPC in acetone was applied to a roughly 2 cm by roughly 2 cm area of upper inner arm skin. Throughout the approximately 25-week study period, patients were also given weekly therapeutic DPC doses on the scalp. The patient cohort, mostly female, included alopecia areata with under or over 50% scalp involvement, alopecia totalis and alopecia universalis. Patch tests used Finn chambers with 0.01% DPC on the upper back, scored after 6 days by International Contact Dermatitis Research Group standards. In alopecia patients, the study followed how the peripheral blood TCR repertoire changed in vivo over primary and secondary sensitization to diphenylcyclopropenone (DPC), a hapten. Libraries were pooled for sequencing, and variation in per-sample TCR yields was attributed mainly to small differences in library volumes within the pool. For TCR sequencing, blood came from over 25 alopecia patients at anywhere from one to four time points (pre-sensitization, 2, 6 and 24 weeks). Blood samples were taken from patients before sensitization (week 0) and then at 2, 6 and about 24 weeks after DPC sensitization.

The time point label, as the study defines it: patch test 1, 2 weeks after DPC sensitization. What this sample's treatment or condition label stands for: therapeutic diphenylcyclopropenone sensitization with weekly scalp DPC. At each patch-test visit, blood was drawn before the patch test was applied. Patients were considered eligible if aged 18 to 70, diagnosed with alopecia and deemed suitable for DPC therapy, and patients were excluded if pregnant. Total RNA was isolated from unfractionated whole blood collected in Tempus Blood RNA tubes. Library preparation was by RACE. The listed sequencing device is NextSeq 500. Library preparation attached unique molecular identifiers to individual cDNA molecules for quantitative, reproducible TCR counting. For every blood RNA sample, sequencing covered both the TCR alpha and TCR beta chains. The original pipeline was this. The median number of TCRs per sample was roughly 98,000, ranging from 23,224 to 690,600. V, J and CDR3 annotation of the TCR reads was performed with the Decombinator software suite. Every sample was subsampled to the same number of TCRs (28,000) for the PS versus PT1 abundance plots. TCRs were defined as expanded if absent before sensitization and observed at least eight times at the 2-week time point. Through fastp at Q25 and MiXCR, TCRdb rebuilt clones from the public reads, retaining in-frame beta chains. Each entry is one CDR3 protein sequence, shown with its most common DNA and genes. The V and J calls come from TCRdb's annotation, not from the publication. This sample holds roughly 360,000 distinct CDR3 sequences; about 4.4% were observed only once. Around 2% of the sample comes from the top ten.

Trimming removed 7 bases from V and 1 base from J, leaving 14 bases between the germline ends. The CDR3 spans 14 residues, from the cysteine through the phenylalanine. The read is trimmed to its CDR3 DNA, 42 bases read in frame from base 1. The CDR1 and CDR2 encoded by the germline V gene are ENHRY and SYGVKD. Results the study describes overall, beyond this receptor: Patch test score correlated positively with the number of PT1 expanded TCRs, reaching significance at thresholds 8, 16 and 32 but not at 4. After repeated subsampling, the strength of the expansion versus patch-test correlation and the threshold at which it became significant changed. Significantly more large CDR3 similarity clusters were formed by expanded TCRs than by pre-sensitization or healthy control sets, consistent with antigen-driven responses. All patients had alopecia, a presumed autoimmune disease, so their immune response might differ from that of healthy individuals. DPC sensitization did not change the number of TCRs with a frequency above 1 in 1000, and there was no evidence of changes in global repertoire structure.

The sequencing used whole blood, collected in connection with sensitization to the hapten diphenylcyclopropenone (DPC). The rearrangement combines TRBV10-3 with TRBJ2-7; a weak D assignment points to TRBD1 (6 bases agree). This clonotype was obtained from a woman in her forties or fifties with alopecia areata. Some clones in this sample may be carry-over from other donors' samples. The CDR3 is CAITDGQPSYEQYF. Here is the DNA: TGTGCCATCACCGACGGACAGCCGTCCTACGAGCAGTACTTC.